This T cell receptor beta chain was profiled in a study of blood T cell repertoires in COVID-19. The overall study: The study drew acute and convalescent COVID-19 samples from the United States, Italy and Spain.

Per the germline V gene, CDR1 is LNHDA and CDR2 is SQIVND (reference sequence). The V end was cut by 3 bases, the J end by 0 bases, with 9 bases between. This CDR3 comprises 15 residues. Sequencing was performed with immunoSEQ multiplex PCR; in TCRdb, only in-frame clones are kept and a portion is missing. The top ten hold roughly a tenth of the sample, which has about 35,000 clones, about 87% seen once. Sequencing was done on a sample of peripheral blood. J is TRBJ2-1 and V is TRBV19; D unclear. This sequence originates from a man older than 75 with active COVID-19. The CDR3 nucleotides read TGTGCCAGTAGTATGCAGGTTTCCTCCTACAATGAGCAGTTCTTC. Amino acids: CASSMQVSSYNEQFF.